This T cell receptor beta chain stems from a study of T cell repertoires in cytomegalovirus infection. In TCRdb, the reads were re-called with MiXCR into one record per CDR3 protein. The repertoire has about 490,000 distinct CDR3 sequences, approximately 17% of them found once; the top ten carry around 25%. The sample holds many counts of this clonotype. V shed 1 base and J shed 0 bases, with 7 bases lying between them. In germline, CDR1 is SGHTA, CDR2 FQGNSA. CDR3 length: 14 residues. V is TRBV7-2 and J is TRBJ2-7; a weak D match, TRBD2 (6 bases). The sequence was obtained from a human donor in good health (CMV status not recorded). Some clones in this sample may be carry-over from other donors' samples. Sequenced input: CD8+ T cells from PBMCs. The CDR3 region has the DNA TGTGCCAGCAGCTTAGGCGGGACCTCCTACGAGCAGTACTTC. This gives the protein CASSLGGTSYEQYF.